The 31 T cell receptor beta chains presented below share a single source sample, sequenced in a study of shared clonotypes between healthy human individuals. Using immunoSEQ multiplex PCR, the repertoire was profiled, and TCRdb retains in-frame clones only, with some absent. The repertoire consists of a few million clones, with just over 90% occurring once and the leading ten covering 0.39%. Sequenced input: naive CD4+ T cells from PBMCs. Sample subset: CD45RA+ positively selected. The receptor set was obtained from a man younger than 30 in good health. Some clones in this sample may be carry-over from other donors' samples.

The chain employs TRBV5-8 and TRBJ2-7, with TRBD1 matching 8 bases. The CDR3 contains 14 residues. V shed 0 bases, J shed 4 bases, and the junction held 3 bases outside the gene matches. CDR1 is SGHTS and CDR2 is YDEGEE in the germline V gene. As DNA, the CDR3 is TGTGCCAGCAGCTTGGCCCACAGGGGGTACGAGCAGTACTTC. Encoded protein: CASSLAHRGYEQYF.

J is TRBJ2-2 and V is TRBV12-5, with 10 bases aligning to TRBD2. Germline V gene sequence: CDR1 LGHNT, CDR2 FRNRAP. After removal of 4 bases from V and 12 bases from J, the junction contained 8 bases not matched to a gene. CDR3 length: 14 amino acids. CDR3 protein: CASGSSSGGGQLFF. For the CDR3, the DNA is TGTGCTAGTGGTTCCTCTAGCGGGGGAGGGCAGCTGTTTTTT. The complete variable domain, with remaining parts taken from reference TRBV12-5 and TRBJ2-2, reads DARVTQTPRHKVTEMGQEVTMRCQPILGHNTVFWYRQTMMQGLELLAYFRNRAPLDDSGMPKDRFSAEMPDATLATLKIQPSEPRDSAVYFCASGSSSGGGQLFFGEGSRLTVL.

The CDR3 sequence: CASSLGGTGGIGTQYF. The CDR3 region has the DNA TGTGCCAGCAGCTTAGGTGGGACAGGGGGGATCGGGACCCAGTACTTC. The rearrangement joins TRBV28 to TRBJ2-5, with 11 bases fitting TRBD1. Germline V gene sequence: CDR1 MDHEN, CDR2 SYDVKM. J gave up 7 bases and V 6 bases, and 13 bases lay outside the gene matches. This CDR3 region has 16 residues.

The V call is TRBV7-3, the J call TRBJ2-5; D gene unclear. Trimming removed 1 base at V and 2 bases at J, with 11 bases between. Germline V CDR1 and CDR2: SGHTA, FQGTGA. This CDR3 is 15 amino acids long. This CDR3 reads CASSLIPGQQETQYF. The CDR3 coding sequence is TGTGCCAGCAGCTTAATTCCCGGGCAGCAAGAGACCCAGTACTTC.

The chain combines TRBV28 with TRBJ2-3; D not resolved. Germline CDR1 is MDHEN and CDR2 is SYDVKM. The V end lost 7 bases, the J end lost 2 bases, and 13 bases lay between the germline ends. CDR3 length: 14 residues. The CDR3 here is CASNLLGFTDTQYF. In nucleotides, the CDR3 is TGTGCCAGCAACTTACTGGGTTTCACAGATACGCAGTATTTT.

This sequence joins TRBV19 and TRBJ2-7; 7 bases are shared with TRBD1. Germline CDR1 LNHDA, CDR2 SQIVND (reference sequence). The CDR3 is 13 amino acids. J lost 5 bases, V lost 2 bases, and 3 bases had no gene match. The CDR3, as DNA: TGTGCCAGTAGTATAAGGGGGCGGAACGAGCAGTACTTC. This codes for CASSIRGRNEQYF.

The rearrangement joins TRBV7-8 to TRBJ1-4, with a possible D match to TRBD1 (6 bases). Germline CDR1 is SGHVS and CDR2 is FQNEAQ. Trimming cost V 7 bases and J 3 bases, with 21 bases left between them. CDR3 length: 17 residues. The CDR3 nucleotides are TGTGCCAGCACCCTCCGGAGGGGGGGTGGTGCTAATGAAAAACTGTTTTTT. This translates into CASTLRRGGGANEKLFF. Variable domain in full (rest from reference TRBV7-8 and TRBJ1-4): GAGVSQSPRYKVAKRGQDVALRCDPISGHVSLFWYQQALGQGPEFLTYFQNEAQLDKSGLPSDRFFAERPEGSVSTLKIQRTQQEDSAVYLCASTLRRGGGANEKLFFGSGTQLSVL.

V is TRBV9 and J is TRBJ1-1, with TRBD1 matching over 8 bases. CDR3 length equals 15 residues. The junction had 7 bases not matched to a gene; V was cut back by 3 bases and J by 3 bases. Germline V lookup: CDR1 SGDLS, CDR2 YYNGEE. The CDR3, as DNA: TGTGCCAGCAGCGCCCCCCAGGGGGCTTACACTGAAGCTTTCTTT. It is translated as CASSAPQGAYTEAFF.

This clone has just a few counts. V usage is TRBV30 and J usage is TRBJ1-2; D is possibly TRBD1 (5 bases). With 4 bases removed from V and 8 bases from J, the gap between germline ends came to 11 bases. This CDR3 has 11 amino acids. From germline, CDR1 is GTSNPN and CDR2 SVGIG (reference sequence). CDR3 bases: TGTGCCTGGACCCAACCAGGGGGCTACACCTTC. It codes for CAWTQPGGYTF.

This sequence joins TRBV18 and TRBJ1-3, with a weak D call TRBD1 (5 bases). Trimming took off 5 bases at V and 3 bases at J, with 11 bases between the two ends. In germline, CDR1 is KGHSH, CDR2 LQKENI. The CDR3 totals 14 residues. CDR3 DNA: TGTGCCAGCTCAGCAGGGAAGAGTGGAAACACCATATATTTT. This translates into CASSAGKSGNTIYF.

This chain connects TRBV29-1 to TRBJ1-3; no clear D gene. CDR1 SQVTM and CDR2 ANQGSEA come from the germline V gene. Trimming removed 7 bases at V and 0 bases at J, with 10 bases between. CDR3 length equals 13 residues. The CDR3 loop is CSAGDYSGNTIYF. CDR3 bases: TGCAGCGCGGGAGATTACTCTGGAAACACCATATATTTT.

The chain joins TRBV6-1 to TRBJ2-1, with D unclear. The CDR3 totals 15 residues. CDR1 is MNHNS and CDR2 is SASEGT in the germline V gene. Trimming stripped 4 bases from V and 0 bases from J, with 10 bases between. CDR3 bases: TGTGCCAGCAGTGCCCCTGGGCACTCCTACAATGAGCAGTTCTTC. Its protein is CASSAPGHSYNEQFF.

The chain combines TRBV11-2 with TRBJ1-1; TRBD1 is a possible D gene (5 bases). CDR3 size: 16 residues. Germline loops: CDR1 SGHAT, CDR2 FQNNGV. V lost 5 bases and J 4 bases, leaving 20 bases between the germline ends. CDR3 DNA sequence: TGTGCCAGCAGCCCGACAGCGGGGCCCGGGATCACTGAAGCTTTCTTT. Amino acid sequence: CASSPTAGPGITEAFF.

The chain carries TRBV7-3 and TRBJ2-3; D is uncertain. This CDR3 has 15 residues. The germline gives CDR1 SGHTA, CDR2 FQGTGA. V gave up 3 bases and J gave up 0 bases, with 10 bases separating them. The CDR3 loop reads CASSLLGFSTDTQYF. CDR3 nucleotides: TGTGCCAGCAGCTTGTTAGGGTTTAGCACAGATACGCAGTATTTT.

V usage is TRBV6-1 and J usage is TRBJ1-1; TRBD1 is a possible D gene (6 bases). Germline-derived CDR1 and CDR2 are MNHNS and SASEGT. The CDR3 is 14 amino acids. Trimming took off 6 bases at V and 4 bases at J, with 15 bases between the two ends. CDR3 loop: CASRRATGITEAFF. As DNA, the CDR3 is TGTGCCAGCAGGAGGGCAACAGGGATCACTGAAGCTTTCTTT.

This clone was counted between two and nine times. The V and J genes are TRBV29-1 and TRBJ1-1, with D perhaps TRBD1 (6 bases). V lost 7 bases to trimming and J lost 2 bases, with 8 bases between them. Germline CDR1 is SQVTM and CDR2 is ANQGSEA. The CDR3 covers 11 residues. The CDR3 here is CSAGVNTEAFF. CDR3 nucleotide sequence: TGCAGCGCAGGGGTTAACACTGAAGCTTTCTTT.

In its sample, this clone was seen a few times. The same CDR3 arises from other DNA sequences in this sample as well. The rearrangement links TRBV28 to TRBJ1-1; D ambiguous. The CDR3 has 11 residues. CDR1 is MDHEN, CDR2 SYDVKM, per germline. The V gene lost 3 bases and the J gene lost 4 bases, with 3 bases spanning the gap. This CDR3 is CASSLATEAFF. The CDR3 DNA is TGTGCCAGCAGTTTGGCCACTGAAGCTTTCTTT.

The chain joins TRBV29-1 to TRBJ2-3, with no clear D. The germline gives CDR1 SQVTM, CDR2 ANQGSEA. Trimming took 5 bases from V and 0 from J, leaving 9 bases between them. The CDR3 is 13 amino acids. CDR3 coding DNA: TGCAGCGTTTCTGTCGCGAGCACAGATACGCAGTATTTT. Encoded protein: CSVSVASTDTQYF.

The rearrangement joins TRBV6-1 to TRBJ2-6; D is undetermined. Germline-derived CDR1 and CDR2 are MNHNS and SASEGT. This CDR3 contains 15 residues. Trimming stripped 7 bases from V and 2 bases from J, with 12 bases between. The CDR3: CASTPGTAGANVLTF. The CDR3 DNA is TGTGCCAGCACCCCAGGAACTGCTGGGGCCAACGTCCTGACTTTC.

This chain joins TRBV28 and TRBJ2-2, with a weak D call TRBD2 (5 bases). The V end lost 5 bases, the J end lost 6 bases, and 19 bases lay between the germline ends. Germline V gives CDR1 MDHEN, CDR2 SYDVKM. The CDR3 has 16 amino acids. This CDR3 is CASSPLPWRTPGELFF. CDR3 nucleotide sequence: TGTGCCAGCAGTCCCCTCCCTTGGAGGACGCCCGGGGAGCTGTTTTTT.

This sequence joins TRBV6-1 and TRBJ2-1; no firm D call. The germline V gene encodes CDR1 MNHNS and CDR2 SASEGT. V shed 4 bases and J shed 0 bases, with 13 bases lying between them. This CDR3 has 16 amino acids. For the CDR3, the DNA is TGTGCCAGCAGTGGGTCCCACCCCCTCTCCTACAATGAGCAGTTCTTC. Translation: CASSGSHPLSYNEQFF.

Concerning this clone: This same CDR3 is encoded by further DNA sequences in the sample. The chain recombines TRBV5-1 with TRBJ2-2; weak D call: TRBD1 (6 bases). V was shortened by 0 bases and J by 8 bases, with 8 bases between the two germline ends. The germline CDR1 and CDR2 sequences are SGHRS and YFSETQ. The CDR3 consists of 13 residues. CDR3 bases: TGCGCCAGCAGCTTGGTGGGGGCAGGGGAGCTGTTTTTT. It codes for CASSLVGAGELFF.

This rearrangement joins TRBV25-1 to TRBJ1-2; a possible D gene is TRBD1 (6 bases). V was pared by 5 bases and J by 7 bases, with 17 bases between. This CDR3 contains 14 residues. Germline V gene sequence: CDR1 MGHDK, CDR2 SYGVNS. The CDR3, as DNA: TGTGCCAGCAGTCAGGTTCCAGGGGCGGCTGGCTACACCTTC. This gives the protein CASSQVPGAAGYTF.

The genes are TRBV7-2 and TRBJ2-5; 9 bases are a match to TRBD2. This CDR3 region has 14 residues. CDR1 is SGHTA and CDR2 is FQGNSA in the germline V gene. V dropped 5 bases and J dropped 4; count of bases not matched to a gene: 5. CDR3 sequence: CASSRTSAPETQYF. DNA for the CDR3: TGTGCCAGCAGCCGGACTAGCGCTCCAGAGACCCAGTACTTC.

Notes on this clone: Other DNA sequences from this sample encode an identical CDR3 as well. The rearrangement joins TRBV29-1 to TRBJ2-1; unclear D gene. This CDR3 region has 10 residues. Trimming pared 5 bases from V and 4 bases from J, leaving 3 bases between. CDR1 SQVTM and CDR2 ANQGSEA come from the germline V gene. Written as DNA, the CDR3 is TGCAGCGTTTTTTACAATGAGCAGTTCTTC. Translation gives CSVFYNEQFF.

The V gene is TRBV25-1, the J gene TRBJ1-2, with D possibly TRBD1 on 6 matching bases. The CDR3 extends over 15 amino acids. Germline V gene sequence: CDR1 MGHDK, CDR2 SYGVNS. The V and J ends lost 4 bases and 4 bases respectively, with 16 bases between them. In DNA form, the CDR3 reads TGTGCCAGCAGTGCTAGGACAGAAGACTTCTATGGCTACACCTTC. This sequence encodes CASSARTEDFYGYTF.

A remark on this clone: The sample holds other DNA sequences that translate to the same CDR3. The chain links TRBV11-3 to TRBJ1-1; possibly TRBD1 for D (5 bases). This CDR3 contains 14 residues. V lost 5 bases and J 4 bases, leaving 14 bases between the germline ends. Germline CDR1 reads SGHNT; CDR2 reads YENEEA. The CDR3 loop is CASSLGGVGTEAFF. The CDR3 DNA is TGTGCCAGCAGCCTCGGGGGGGTGGGCACTGAAGCTTTCTTT.

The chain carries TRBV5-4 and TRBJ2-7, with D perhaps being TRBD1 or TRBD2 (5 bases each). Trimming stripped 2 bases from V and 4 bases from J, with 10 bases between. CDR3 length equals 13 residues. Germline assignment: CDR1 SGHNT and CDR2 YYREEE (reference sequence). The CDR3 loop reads CASSLGTEYEQYF. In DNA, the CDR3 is TGTGCCAGCAGCTTAGGGACGGAGTACGAGCAGTACTTC. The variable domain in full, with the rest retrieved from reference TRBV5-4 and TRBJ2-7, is ETGVTQSPTHLIKTRGQQVTLRCSSQSGHNTVSWYQQALGQGPQFIFQYYREEENGRGNFPPRFSGLQFPNYSSELNVNALELDDSALYLCASSLGTEYEQYFGPGTRLTVT.

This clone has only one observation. In nucleotides, the CDR3 is TGTGCCAGCAGCTGGACAGGGAACACCGGGGAGCTGTTTTTT. Its translation: CASSWTGNTGELFF. The J gene is TRBJ2-2, the V gene TRBV11-3; TRBD1 aligns across 7 bases. Per the germline V gene, CDR1 is SGHNT and CDR2 is YENEEA. The CDR3 runs 14 residues. The V segment lost 4 bases and the J segment 1 base; nucleotides outside the gene matches: 0.

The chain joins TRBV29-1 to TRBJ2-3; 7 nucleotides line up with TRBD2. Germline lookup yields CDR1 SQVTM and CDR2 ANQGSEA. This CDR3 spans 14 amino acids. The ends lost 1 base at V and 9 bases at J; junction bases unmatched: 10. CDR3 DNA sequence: TGCAGCGTTGAAGGATGGGGTGGGAGGGCCACGCAGTATTTT. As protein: CSVEGWGGRATQYF.

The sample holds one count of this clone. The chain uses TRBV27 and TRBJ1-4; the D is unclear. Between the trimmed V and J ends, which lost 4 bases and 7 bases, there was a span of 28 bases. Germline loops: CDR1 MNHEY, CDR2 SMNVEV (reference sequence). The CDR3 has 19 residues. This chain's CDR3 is CASSSKVVRLWADAEKLFF. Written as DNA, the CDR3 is TGTGCCAGCAGTTCTAAAGTCGTGCGGTTATGGGCGGATGCTGAAAAACTGTTTTTT.